Listed below are T cell receptor beta chains from one sample, sequenced in a study of shared clonotypes between healthy human individuals. Generated by immunoSEQ multiplex PCR, the TCRdb table keeps only in-frame clones and is missing some. The table has over a million clones, approximately 98% seen once. What was sequenced was naive CD4+ T cells sorted from blood. Receptor source: a man younger than 40 in good health. The CDR3 runs from the conserved cysteine through the conserved F or W. The D gene is left open where the match is weak. Rows may omit the clone size; those that give it use once, few, many or a size class.

J gene,V gene,clone size,D gene,CDR3 DNA,CDR3 protein
TRBJ2-3,TRBV5-6,-,-,TGTGCCAGCAGCTTGAGGCTGGGACCTCACACAGATACGCAGTATTTT,CASSLRLGPHTDTQYF
TRBJ1-2,TRBV5-1,-,TRBD1,TGCGCCAGCGTTCGGGGGGACAGGGCTGAAGGCTACACCTTC,CASVRGDRAEGYTF
TRBJ1-4,TRBV6-6,-,-,TGTGCCAGCAGTTACTCGGGGACCTTTAACGACAAACTGTTTTTT,CASSYSGTFNDKLFF
TRBJ2-7,TRBV29-1,-,-,TGCAGCGTTGTCGGTACCTCCTACGAGCAGTACTTC,CSVVGTSYEQYF
TRBJ2-2,TRBV13,-,-,TGTGCCAGCAGTTTTTACAGGGAGCCCCCCGGGGAGCTGTTTTTT,CASSFYREPPGELFF
TRBJ2-2,TRBV4-1,once,TRBD2,TGCGCCAGCAGCCCGGGCGGGAGGGCTACCGGGGAGCTGTTTTTT,CASSPGGRATGELFF
TRBJ2-1,TRBV2,-,-,TGTGCCAGCAGTGAAGTCGCGGCGGGGCAGTTCTTC,CASSEVAAGQFF
TRBJ2-3,TRBV5-1,-,-,TGCGCCAGCAGCCGACCCCTCGGAGGACCTAGCACAGATACGCAGTATTTT,CASSRPLGGPSTDTQYF
TRBJ2-7,TRBV18,-,TRBD2,TGTGCCAGCTCACCGTCCGGACTAGAGACCTACGAGCAGTACTTC,CASSPSGLETYEQYF
TRBJ2-7,TRBV2,once,-,TGTGCCAGCAGTGAGAGGCAGTACTACGAGCAGTACTTC,CASSERQYYEQYF
TRBJ2-1,TRBV7-2,-,-,TGTGCCAGCAGCTTGAACAGACCCTACAATGAGCAGTTCTTC,CASSLNRPYNEQFF
TRBJ2-4,TRBV15,once,TRBD2,TGTGCCACCAGCACGGGGGGAGCCAAAAACATTCAGTACTTC,CATSTGGAKNIQYF
TRBJ2-1,TRBV6-5,-,-,TGTGCCAGCAGTTCTCAGCGTTTTCAGAATGAGCAGTTCTTC,CASSSQRFQNEQFF
TRBJ2-3,TRBV28,-,-,TGTGCCAGCAGTTTGCAAGGTACGCAGTATTTT,CASSLQGTQYF
TRBJ2-1,TRBV5-4,-,TRBD2,TGTGCCAGCAGCTTGGGGGCGGGAGGGTACAATGAGCAGTTCTTC,CASSLGAGGYNEQFF
TRBJ1-5,TRBV7-3,once,-,TGTGCCAGCAGTTTACCCGTGATGGATAGCAATCAGCCCCAGCATTTT,CASSLPVMDSNQPQHF
TRBJ1-1,TRBV5-4,once,-,TGTGCCAGCAGCCCCCGCGAAGGTGGAGGGGCTTTCTTT,CASSPREGGGAFF
TRBJ2-3,TRBV29-1,-,TRBD1,TGCAGCGTTGATAGGACAGGTTGGAGCACAGATACGCAGTATTTT,CSVDRTGWSTDTQYF
TRBJ2-6,TRBV27,-,-,TGTGCCAGCAGAAGGGCAACTGGGGCCAACGTCCTGACTTTC,CASRRATGANVLTF
TRBJ2-7,TRBV6-5,-,TRBD2,TGTGCCAGCAGCTCGGAAGGACTAGCCCCCCGCGAGCAGTACTTC,CASSSEGLAPREQYF
TRBJ2-2,TRBV5-8,-,TRBD2,TGTGCCAGCAAGACCTGGGGACTAGCGCTACTTAAGCGGGAGCTGTTTTTT,CASKTWGLALLKRELFF
TRBJ2-1,TRBV9,-,-,TGTGCCAGCAGCGTAGCGCCCGGCGGAGAGCAGTTCTTC,CASSVAPGGEQFF
TRBJ1-1,TRBV30,-,-,TGTGCCTGGACACAGCTTAACACTGAAGCTTTCTTT,CAWTQLNTEAFF
TRBJ1-2,TRBV5-8,-,TRBD1,TGTGCCAGCAGCGCTGGACAGGGCTATGGCTACACCTTC,CASSAGQGYGYTF
TRBJ1-1,TRBV6-1,-,-,TGTGCCAGCAGTGGACGTTCCGGGGGCAGATGGAACACTGAAGCTTTCTTT,CASSGRSGGRWNTEAFF
TRBJ1-2,TRBV27,-,-,TGTGCCAGCACCACTTGGGTAGGGCATGGCTACACCTTC,CASTTWVGHGYTF
TRBJ2-1,TRBV18,-,-,TGTGCCAGCTCAGTCACTAGCCACGAGATTGAGCAGTTCTTC,CASSVTSHEIEQFF
TRBJ1-5,TRBV28,-,-,TGTGCCAGCACTCGGCGCAGGGCAAATCAGCCCCAGCATTTT,CASTRRRANQPQHF
TRBJ2-7,TRBV6-5,once,TRBD2,TGTGCCAGCAGTTCGCCGGGAGGCTACGAGCAGTACTTC,CASSSPGGYEQYF
TRBJ1-2,TRBV5-6,-,-,TGTGCCAGCAGCTTGGCAGGGTCTAACTATGGCTACACCTTC,CASSLAGSNYGYTF
TRBJ1-3,TRBV6-1,-,-,TGTGCCAGCAGTCTACAGACAGCAAGTGGAAACACCATATATTTT,CASSLQTASGNTIYF
TRBJ2-7,TRBV5-6,-,-,TGTGCCAGCAGCTTGGACTCCCGGACGGAGCAGTACTTC,CASSLDSRTEQYF
TRBJ2-1,TRBV7-2,-,-,TGTGCCAGCAGTGTAAAATTAAACCCCATTTCCTACAATGAGCAGTTCTTC,CASSVKLNPISYNEQFF
TRBJ2-1,TRBV2,-,-,TGTGCCAGCAGTGTAGCGCTCTCCTACAATGAGCAGTTCTTC,CASSVALSYNEQFF
TRBJ1-5,TRBV5-1,-,-,TGCGCCAGCAGCCCCAACCCGAGCAATCAGCCCCAGCATTTT,CASSPNPSNQPQHF
TRBJ2-2,TRBV29-1,-,TRBD2,TGCAGCGTGAGGACTAGCGGACACACCGGGGAGCTGTTTTTT,CSVRTSGHTGELFF
TRBJ2-5,TRBV7-8,once,-,TGTGCCAGCAGCTTAATAGGGGGAATGACTCAAGAGACCCAGTACTTC,CASSLIGGMTQETQYF
TRBJ2-1,TRBV18,-,TRBD1,TGTGCCAGCTCACCCATACAGGGGGGCTACAATGAGCAGTTCTTC,CASSPIQGGYNEQFF
TRBJ2-7,TRBV5-4,-,-,TGTGCCAGCAGCTTCGGGACGGCGAGCTCCTACGAGCAGTACTTC,CASSFGTASSYEQYF
TRBJ2-3,TRBV10-3,-,-,TGTGCCATCAGTGAGCAGGGCACAGATACGCAGTATTTT,CAISEQGTDTQYF
TRBJ2-7,TRBV7-9,-,-,TGTGCCAGCAGCCCCCTCCCCTACGAGCAGTACTTC,CASSPLPYEQYF
TRBJ2-2,TRBV5-5,-,-,TGTGCCAGCAGCGACCTCCAAGGCGGGGAGCTGTTTTTT,CASSDLQGGELFF
TRBJ2-1,TRBV21-1,-,-,TGTGCCAGCAGCCCGAGGGGGGAGCAGTTCTTC,CASSPRGEQFF
TRBJ2-3,TRBV23-1,-,TRBD2,TGCGCCAGCAGGAAATCGACTAGCGGGAGAGTTGATACGCAGTATTTT,CASRKSTSGRVDTQYF
TRBJ2-5,TRBV28,-,-,TGTGCCAGCAGTGCCCTGGGGACCCAGTACTTC,CASSALGTQYF
TRBJ1-2,TRBV5-4,-,TRBD1,TGTGCCAGCAGCAACAAACAGGGGAAGAACTATGGCTACACCTTC,CASSNKQGKNYGYTF
TRBJ1-4,TRBV9,-,-,TGTGCCAGCAGCTATGGACAGATGGGTGAAAAACTGTTTTTT,CASSYGQMGEKLFF
TRBJ2-7,TRBV10-2,-,-,TGCGCCAGCCGATCGGACAGAACCTACGAGCAGTACTTC,CASRSDRTYEQYF
TRBJ2-3,TRBV7-3,-,TRBD2,TGTGCCAGCAGCTTAGGGCTAGCGGGATCCACAGATACGCAGTATTTT,CASSLGLAGSTDTQYF
TRBJ2-7,TRBV14,-,-,TGTGCCAGCAGCCAAGATGGACCGCGTATCGGCGAGCAGTACTTC,CASSQDGPRIGEQYF
TRBJ2-1,TRBV4-3,-,TRBD2,TGCGCCAGCAGCCGACATAGCGGGAGGGTATGGAATGAGCAGTTCTTC,CASSRHSGRVWNEQFF
TRBJ1-5,TRBV7-9,-,TRBD1,TGTGCCAGCACCCAAGGGGGCAGGGAGAAAAGTCAGCCCCAGCATTTT,CASTQGGREKSQPQHF
TRBJ2-5,TRBV5-1,-,-,TGCGCCAGCGTCGGGACGACGCCACTGCAAGAGACCCAGTACTTC,CASVGTTPLQETQYF
TRBJ2-7,TRBV4-2,-,-,TGTGCCAGCAGCCAAGTAGGAGGGGGCGCAGTCTACGAGCAGTACTTC,CASSQVGGGAVYEQYF